These 30 T cell receptor beta chains were all obtained from the same sample, sequenced in a study of blood T cell repertoires in COVID-19. The data were produced by immunoSEQ multiplex PCR, yet TCRdb's version contains in-frame clones alone and is incomplete. The profile shows 220,000 or so clones, 80% to 85% of them singletons. What was sequenced was peripheral blood. The origin of the receptors is a woman aged 55-69 years with acute or convalescent COVID-19.

This chain uses TRBV30 with TRBJ2-7; a weak D match, TRBD2 (7 bases). The V end lost 2 bases, the J end lost 3 bases, and 14 bases lay between the germline ends. Germline V gene data show CDR1 as GTSNPN and CDR2 as SVGIG (reference sequence). The CDR3 covers 14 residues. CDR3 nucleotide sequence: TGTGCCTGGAGTATTCGGGGGGCCGGCTACGAGCAGTACTTC. It is translated as CAWSIRGAGYEQYF.

The chain joins TRBV6-5 to TRBJ1-2; TRBD1 matches at 8 bases. The V and J ends lost 7 bases and 5 bases, in that order; junction bases with no gene match: 6. Germline loops: CDR1 MNHEY, CDR2 SVGAGI. The CDR3 length is 13 residues. For the CDR3, the DNA is TGTGCCAGCATGGGACAGGTCGATTATGGCTACACCTTC. Protein product: CASMGQVDYGYTF.

J is TRBJ1-1 and V is TRBV4-1; D is ambiguous. Germline V gene data show CDR1 as MGHRA and CDR2 as YSYEKL. The CDR3 contains 17 residues. The germline V and J ends were trimmed by 0 bases and 0 bases, with 14 bases remaining between them. The CDR3 protein is CASSQEGRQHLNTEAFF. The CDR3 nucleotides read TGCGCCAGCAGCCAAGAGGGCAGGCAACATCTGAACACTGAAGCTTTCTTT.

This chain links TRBV4-2 with TRBJ2-7, with unresolved D. Trimming stripped 1 base from V and 0 bases from J, with 10 bases between. CDR1 and CDR2 from the germline V gene are LGHNA and YNFKEQ. This CDR3 region has 15 residues. CDR3 amino acids: CASSQGTRSSYEQYF. The DNA of the CDR3 is TGTGCCAGCAGCCAAGGAACGCGGTCCTCCTACGAGCAGTACTTC.

The V call is TRBV19, the J call TRBJ1-5, with 8 bases aligning to TRBD1. V trimming: 4 bases; J trimming: 2 bases; junction bases outside the gene matches: 16. Germline V gene sequence: CDR1 LNHDA, CDR2 SQIVND (reference sequence). This CDR3 is 19 amino acids long. The CDR3 sequence is CASSTGRQGAGVGNQPQHF. The CDR3 DNA is TGTGCCAGTAGTACCGGGCGGCAGGGGGCAGGCGTTGGCAATCAGCCCCAGCATTTT. Supplemented by reference TRBV19 and TRBJ1-5, the full variable domain reads DGGITQSPKYLFRKEGQNVTLSCEQNLNHDAMYWYRQDPGQGLRLIYYSQIVNDFQKGDIAEGYSVSREKKESFPLTVTSAQKNPTAFYLCASSTGRQGAGVGNQPQHFGDGTRLSIL.

The chain recombines TRBV9 with TRBJ2-2; TRBD2 agrees at 10 bases. CDR1 SGDLS and CDR2 YYNGEE come from the germline V gene. This CDR3 is built from 16 residues. V was clipped by 3 bases and J by 7 bases; unmatched bases: 9. The DNA for the CDR3 is TGTGCCAGCAGCGGGATGAGCGGGGGGGCCGTCGGGGAGCTGTTTTTT. It codes for CASSGMSGGAVGELFF.

Remarks on this clone: The same CDR3 arises from other DNA sequences in this sample as well. This chain joins TRBV6-5 and TRBJ2-2, with 7 bases aligning to TRBD1. After removal of 6 bases from V and 2 bases from J, the junction contained 6 bases not matched to a gene. This CDR3 spans 15 amino acids. CDR1 is MNHEY and CDR2 is SVGAGI in the germline V gene. The CDR3 DNA sequence: TGTGCCAGCAGCCCCGGGACAGCTAACACCGGGGAGCTGTTTTTT. Residues: CASSPGTANTGELFF.

The V gene is TRBV7-2, the J gene TRBJ2-7; a possible D gene is TRBD1 (6 bases). Per the germline V gene, CDR1 is SGHTA and CDR2 is FQGNSA. This CDR3 is 16 amino acids long. Trimming pared 4 bases from V and 2 bases from J, leaving 18 bases between. The CDR3 nucleotides are TGTGCCAGCAGCTGGACCAGGGGCGCAAAGACCTACGAGCAGTACTTC. It is translated as CASSWTRGAKTYEQYF. Combining the CDR3 with reference TRBV7-2 and TRBJ2-7 gives the whole variable domain GAGVSQSPSNKVTEKGKDVELRCDPISGHTALYWYRQSLGQGLEFLIYFQGNSAPDKSGLPSDRFSAERTGGSVSTLTIQRTQQEDSAVYLCASSWTRGAKTYEQYFGPGTRLTVT.

The genes are TRBV10-3 and TRBJ1-2; 9 bases line up with TRBD1. With 6 bases clipped from V and 8 bases from J, the junction kept 13 bases outside the gene matches. Germline CDR1 is ENHRY and CDR2 is SYGVKD. The CDR3 is 15 amino acids. In DNA, the CDR3 is TGTGCCATCAGCCCGGGACAGGGAAGATTGGGGGGCTACACCTTC. It encodes CAISPGQGRLGGYTF.

The chain joins TRBV11-1 to TRBJ2-5; 8 bases agree with TRBD1. This CDR3 contains 15 residues. Looked up from germline, CDR1 is SGHAT and CDR2 is FQDESV (reference sequence). Trimming took 1 base from V and 7 from J; bases not matched to a gene: 8. The CDR3: CASSLERQGLGTQYF. The CDR3 DNA is TGTGCCAGCAGCTTAGAGAGACAGGGGTTGGGGACCCAGTACTTC.

This clone was detected once. This chain joins TRBV30 and TRBJ2-2; 11 bases line up with TRBD1. Germline V gene sequence: CDR1 GTSNPN, CDR2 SVGIG (reference sequence). This CDR3 comprises 13 residues. Losses at the gene ends were 8 bases for V and 6 bases for J; bases not matched to a gene: 5. The CDR3 DNA follows: TGTGCCGGCCGGGACAGGGGGGCCGGGGAGCTGTTTTTT. Protein: CAGRDRGAGELFF.

This chain connects TRBV2 to TRBJ2-3; D might be TRBD1 (5 bases). This CDR3 is 17 amino acids long. Germline V lookup: CDR1 SNHLY, CDR2 FYNNEI. Trimming removed 4 bases at V and 2 bases at J, with 19 bases between. The CDR3 DNA reads as TGTGCCAGCAGTGGACTGGAATGGGGCCCCACCACAGATACGCAGTATTTT. It specifies CASSGLEWGPTTDTQYF.

The rearrangement links TRBV6-1 to TRBJ1-5; tentative D call: TRBD1 (6 bases). This CDR3 has 19 residues. Deletions cut 4 bases from V and 2 bases from J, with 24 bases between. The V gene's germline CDR1 is MNHNS and CDR2 SASEGT. Written as DNA, the CDR3 is TGTGCCAGCAGTGCTCCATTCGGGGGGCCCCGTGAGGGCAATCAGCCCCAGCATTTT. Its translation: CASSAPFGGPREGNQPQHF.

This chain links TRBV27 with TRBJ1-5, with TRBD1 matching 7 bases. Looked up from germline, CDR1 is MNHEY and CDR2 is SMNVEV (reference sequence). This CDR3 region has 16 residues. The ends lost 2 bases at V and 6 bases at J; junction bases unmatched: 10. This chain's CDR3 is CASSLILRDSSQPQHF. CDR3 bases: TGTGCCAGCAGTTTAATTCTCCGGGACAGCTCTCAGCCCCAGCATTTT.

This chain uses TRBV18 with TRBJ1-1; 8 bases align to TRBD1. The V segment lost 3 bases and the J segment 4 bases; nucleotides outside the gene matches: 7. This CDR3 region has 15 residues. CDR1 is KGHSH and CDR2 is LQKENI in the germline V gene. The CDR3 DNA is TGTGCCAGCTCACCTCCGACAGGGGACGGCACTGAAGCTTTCTTT. Encoded protein: CASSPPTGDGTEAFF.

As to this clone: Compared with germline, one end of the junction differs, possibly owing to a read error. V gene TRBV7-7 combines with J gene TRBJ2-5, with a weak D call TRBD2 (7 bases). Germline V gene data show CDR1 as SSHAT and CDR2 as FNYEAQ (reference sequence). This CDR3 spans 16 amino acids. The CDR3: CASSPSSEGGLGTQYF. CDR3 DNA: TGTGCTAGCAGCCCATCGAGCGAGGGGGGGCTGGGGACCCAGTACTTC.

The V and J genes are TRBV24-1 and TRBJ1-5, with unresolved D. Germline-derived CDR1 and CDR2 are KGHDR and SFDVKD. This CDR3 has 14 residues. V lost 8 bases, J lost 4 bases, and 14 bases lay in between. The CDR3 bases are TGTGCCACCATATCGGGAAGGGCAAATCAGCCCCAGCATTTT. This sequence encodes CATISGRANQPQHF.

The chain carries TRBV6-5 and TRBJ2-5, with TRBD2 identical over 7 bases. After removal of 7 bases from V and 1 base from J, the junction contained 9 bases not matched to a gene. Germline-derived CDR1 and CDR2 are MNHEY and SVGAGI. CDR3 size: 15 residues. CDR3 nucleotide sequence: TGTGCCAGCACCCCCCGGTCGGGGGGCCAAGAGACCCAGTACTTC. Its translation: CASTPRSGGQETQYF.

The chain joins TRBV5-5 to TRBJ2-1; D remains unclear. The CDR3 spans 15 residues. Trimming stripped 0 bases from V and 0 bases from J, with 7 bases between. The germline gives CDR1 SGHKS, CDR2 YYEKEE (reference sequence). The CDR3 is CASSLDWASYNEQFF. In DNA form, the CDR3 reads TGTGCCAGCAGCTTGGACTGGGCCTCCTACAATGAGCAGTTCTTC.

V and J are TRBV20-1 and TRBJ2-1; 15 bases map to TRBD2. The CDR3 runs 17 residues. Germline assignment: CDR1 DFQATT and CDR2 SNEGSKA (reference sequence). Trimming cost V 5 bases and J 8 bases; bases outside gene matches: 13. DNA for the CDR3: TGCAGTGCTGGTGGACTAGCGGGGGGGGTTCGGGTGGATGAGCAGTTCTTC. It codes for CSAGGLAGGVRVDEQFF.

The chain couples TRBV7-6 to TRBJ2-5; TRBD2 agrees at 9 bases. The junction had 5 bases not matched to a gene; V was cut back by 1 base and J by 2 bases. The CDR3 extends over 16 amino acids. Germline V gene sequence: CDR1 SGHVS, CDR2 FNYEAQ. The CDR3 coding sequence is TGTGCCAGCAGCTTAGGGGTAGCGGGGGCACAAGAGACCCAGTACTTC. Encoded protein: CASSLGVAGAQETQYF.

V gene TRBV12-3 or TRBV12-4 combines with J gene TRBJ1-2; tentative D call: TRBD1 (5 bases). Between the trimmed V and J ends, which lost 5 bases and 3 bases, there was a span of 10 bases. The CDR3 contains 13 residues. CDR3: CASSRRQHYGYTF. CDR3 nucleotide sequence: TGTGCCAGCAGTCGAAGACAGCACTATGGCTACACCTTC.

The V and J genes are TRBV5-1 and TRBJ1-2; 8 nucleotides line up with TRBD1. This CDR3 has 15 residues. Germline loops: CDR1 SGHRS, CDR2 YFSETQ. V trimming: 0 bases; J trimming: 3 bases; junction bases outside the gene matches: 4. CDR3 coding DNA: TGCGCCAGCAGCTTGGCGGCAGGGGGCGACTATGGCTACACCTTC. Its protein product is CASSLAAGGDYGYTF.

The V gene is TRBV28, the J gene TRBJ1-1; 8 bases map to TRBD1. Losses at the gene ends were 2 bases for V and 5 bases for J; bases not matched to a gene: 7. This CDR3 has 15 amino acids. Germline values: CDR1 MDHEN, CDR2 SYDVKM. CDR3 protein: CASSLGTGTRTEAFF. In DNA, the CDR3 is TGTGCCAGCAGTTTAGGGACAGGCACGAGGACTGAAGCTTTCTTT.

V and J are TRBV5-1 and TRBJ1-1; D is possibly TRBD1 (5 bases). This CDR3 comprises 14 residues. V gave up 5 bases and J gave up 3 bases, with 14 bases separating them. Germline-derived CDR1 and CDR2 are SGHRS and YFSETQ. CDR3 DNA sequence: TGCGCCAGCAGGGGTGGGGGACTGGACACTGAAGCTTTCTTT. It specifies CASRGGGLDTEAFF.

This clone showed up just a few times. V and J are TRBV7-2 and TRBJ2-7; 7 bases are a match to TRBD1. This CDR3 has 15 amino acids. From germline, CDR1 is SGHTA and CDR2 FQGNSA. Unmatched junction bases numbered 10, after V lost 5 bases and J lost 3 bases. The CDR3 loop reads CASSKKGTEIYEQYF. CDR3 nucleotides: TGTGCCAGCAGCAAAAAAGGGACAGAAATCTACGAGCAGTACTTC.

The rearrangement links TRBV7-9 to TRBJ2-2; TRBD1 agrees at 7 bases. The CDR3 has 19 residues. V was clipped by 5 bases and J by 0 bases; unmatched bases: 15. Germline values: CDR1 SEHNR, CDR2 FQNEAQ (reference sequence). The CDR3 DNA is TGTGCCAGCAGCCAGATACCGGGACAGAGGGCATCGAACACCGGGGAGCTGTTTTTT. Translated: CASSQIPGQRASNTGELFF.

This chain connects TRBV25-1 to TRBJ2-7, with D possibly matching TRBD2 (6 bases). This CDR3 is built from 13 residues. The germline V and J ends were trimmed by 2 bases and 8 bases, with 13 bases remaining between them. Germline V gene lookup returns CDR1 MGHDK and CDR2 SYGVNS. CDR3 bases: TGTGCCAGCAGTGAAATAGGGACTGAAAAGCAGTACTTC. Residues: CASSEIGTEKQYF.

This sequence joins TRBV3-1 (or the pseudogene TRBV3-2) and TRBJ1-1; 10 positions match TRBD1. CDR1 is LGHDT and CDR2 is YNNKEL in the germline V gene (reference sequence). The CDR3 contains 15 residues. V was clipped by 1 base and J by 5 bases; unmatched bases: 4. CDR3 amino acids: CASSQAGQGITEAFF. The CDR3, as DNA: TGTGCCAGCAGCCAAGCGGGACAGGGGATAACTGAAGCTTTCTTT.

The chain combines TRBV27 with TRBJ2-3; a possible D gene is TRBD2 (6 bases). Trimming took 3 bases from V and 4 from J, leaving 8 bases between them. This CDR3 has 13 amino acids. Germline V gene lookup returns CDR1 MNHEY and CDR2 SMNVEV (reference sequence). CDR3 region: CASSFGTSDTQYF. The CDR3 nucleotides read TGTGCCAGCAGTTTTGGGACTTCAGATACGCAGTATTTT.